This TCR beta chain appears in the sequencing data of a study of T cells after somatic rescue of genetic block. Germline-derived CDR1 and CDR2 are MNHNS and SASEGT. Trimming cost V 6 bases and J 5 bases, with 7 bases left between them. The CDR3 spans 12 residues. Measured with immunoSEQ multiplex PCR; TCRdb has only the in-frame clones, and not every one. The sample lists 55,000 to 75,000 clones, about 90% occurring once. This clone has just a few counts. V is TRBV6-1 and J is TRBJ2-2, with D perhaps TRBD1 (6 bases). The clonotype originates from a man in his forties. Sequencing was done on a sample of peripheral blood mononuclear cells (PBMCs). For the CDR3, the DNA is TGTGCCAGCAGACAGGGTACCGGGGAGCTGTTTTTT. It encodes CASRQGTGELFF.